Shown below are 29 T cell receptor beta chains from a single sample sequenced in a study of blood T cell repertoires in COVID-19. Using immunoSEQ multiplex PCR, the repertoire was profiled, and TCRdb retains in-frame clones only, with some absent. The data show approximately 73,000 clones, roughly nine tenths seen once. Sample: peripheral blood. All receptors derive from a woman aged 60-75 years with acute or convalescent COVID-19.

The chain is built from TRBV28 and TRBJ1-5, with D possibly TRBD1 on 6 matching bases. This CDR3 region has 16 residues. The V and J ends lost 2 bases and 3 bases respectively, with 14 bases between them. Germline V gene data show CDR1 as MDHEN and CDR2 as SYDVKM. The CDR3 sequence is CASSLGGFGFNQPQHF. CDR3 nucleotide sequence: TGTGCCAGCAGTTTAGGGGGCTTTGGCTTCAATCAGCCCCAGCATTTT.

This clone came up a few times. This chain joins TRBV3-1 (or the pseudogene TRBV3-2) and TRBJ2-2; 9 bases are shared with TRBD2. Germline V gives CDR1 LGHDT, CDR2 YNNKEL (reference sequence). The J segment lost 8 bases and the V segment lost 3 bases, leaving 7 bases of the junction unmatched. The CDR3 extends over 15 amino acids. CDR3 in amino acids: CASSHGTSPRGELFF. The CDR3 bases are TGTGCCAGCAGCCATGGGACTAGCCCGCGGGGGGAGCTGTTTTTT.

The chain links TRBV6-5 to TRBJ2-3, with D uncertain. Germline CDR1 reads MNHEY; CDR2 reads SVGAGI. This CDR3 comprises 16 residues. The V end was cut by 4 bases, the J end by 0 bases, with 14 bases between. CDR3 in amino acids: CASSFRILPSTDTQYF. As DNA, the CDR3 is TGTGCCAGCAGTTTCAGGATCCTCCCTAGCACAGATACGCAGTATTTT.

The chain recombines TRBV11-2 with TRBJ2-1; D unclear. Trimming removed 8 bases at V and 6 bases at J, with 8 bases between. The CDR3 is made up of 11 amino acids. Germline CDR1 is SGHAT and CDR2 is FQNNGV. Here the CDR3 DNA reads TGTGCCAGCGAAGCAGGCAATGAGCAGTTCTTC. This codes for CASEAGNEQFF. The variable domain in full, with the rest retrieved from reference TRBV11-2 and TRBJ2-1, is EAGVAQSPRYKIIEKRQSVAFWCNPISGHATLYWYQQILGQGPKLLIQFQNNGVVDDSQLPKDRFSAERLKGVDSTLKIQPAKLEDSAVYLCASEAGNEQFFGPGTRLTVL.

The chain joins TRBV10-3 to TRBJ1-1; TRBD1 is a possible D gene (5 bases). V was cut by 10 bases and J by 5 bases, with 20 bases left in between. CDR1 ENHRY and CDR2 SYGVKD come from the germline V gene. The CDR3 loop spans 14 amino acids. CDR3: CATRTSRGSTEAFF. The CDR3, as DNA: TGTGCCACCCGGACATCTAGGGGATCGACTGAAGCTTTCTTT.

This clone was detected once. Relative to the germline gene, one junction end is altered; a read error may explain this. This chain links TRBV18 with TRBJ2-7, with 7 bases matching TRBD2. The CDR3 is 13 amino acids. The germline CDR1 and CDR2 sequences are KGHSH and LQKENI. The DNA of the CDR3 is TGTGCCACCTCACCGGGGGAGGGATACGAGCAGTACTTC. It yields the protein CATSPGEGYEQYF.

This sequence joins TRBV3-1 (or the pseudogene TRBV3-2) and TRBJ2-3; perhaps TRBD2 as D (6 bases). The CDR3 extends over 15 amino acids. V dropped 0 bases and J dropped 5 bases, with 12 bases sitting between them. Germline CDR1 LGHDT, CDR2 YNNKEL (reference sequence). The CDR3, as DNA: TGTGCCAGCAGCCAAGATACGCGGCGGGAAGATACGCAGTATTTT. Its protein is CASSQDTRREDTQYF.

The count of this clone is one. The V gene is TRBV28, the J gene TRBJ1-4, with 9 bases fitting TRBD1. The trim removed 8 bases at V and 6 bases at J, leaving 10 bases unmatched. The germline CDR1 and CDR2 sequences are MDHEN and SYDVKM. The CDR3 is made up of 15 amino acids. CDR3 nucleotide sequence: TGTGCCAGCCGGACAGGGGCGAAGGGGGATGAAAAACTGTTTTTT. Its protein is CASRTGAKGDEKLFF.

This chain uses TRBV20-1 with TRBJ1-1; D perhaps matches TRBD1 (5 bases). Per germline, CDR1 DFQATT and CDR2 SNEGSKA (reference sequence). The CDR3 has 13 residues. V was cut by 3 bases and J by 6 bases, with 14 bases left in between. The CDR3 bases are TGCAGTGCTAGTACAGGCGGGGGTGCTGAAGCTTTCTTT. It yields the protein CSASTGGGAEAFF.

The V call is TRBV7-2, the J call TRBJ1-2, with TRBD1 matching over 7 bases. The ends lost 7 bases at V and 6 bases at J; junction bases unmatched: 14. CDR1 and CDR2 (germline): SGHTA, FQGNSA. The length of the CDR3 is 15 residues. CDR3 amino acids: CASTSTGASAHGYTF. The CDR3 DNA reads TGTGCCAGCACCTCAACAGGGGCCAGCGCCCATGGCTACACCTTC.

The rearrangement joins TRBV7-9 to TRBJ2-7; D gene uncertain. Trimming removed 5 bases from V and 3 bases from J, with 17 bases in between. Germline-derived CDR1 and CDR2 are SEHNR and FQNEAQ (reference sequence). This CDR3 has 15 residues. This CDR3 reads CASSPPFRYGYEQYF. The CDR3 nucleotides read TGTGCCAGCAGCCCTCCTTTTAGATACGGCTACGAGCAGTACTTC.

The chain uses TRBV19 and TRBJ1-4; D is possibly TRBD1 (5 bases). The CDR3 length is 17 residues. V lost 0 bases and J 0 bases, leaving 11 bases between the germline ends. CDR1 is LNHDA and CDR2 is SQIVND in the germline V gene (reference sequence). CDR3 sequence: CASSIDRDLTTNEKLFF. CDR3 in DNA: TGTGCCAGTAGTATAGATCGGGACTTGACAACTAATGAAAAACTGTTTTTT.

The chain combines TRBV18 with TRBJ2-5, with D possibly TRBD2 on 7 matching bases. The CDR3 sequence is 15 residues long. Trimming took off 0 bases at V and 1 base at J, with 9 bases between the two ends. Germline V CDR1 and CDR2: KGHSH, LQKENI. CDR3 sequence: CASSPPGGLQETQYF. The CDR3 DNA follows: TGTGCCAGCTCACCACCGGGGGGGCTCCAAGAGACCCAGTACTTC.

The chain uses TRBV4-3 and TRBJ2-1, with D perhaps TRBD2 (7 bases). Germline V CDR1 and CDR2: LGHNA, YSLEER. Trimming left V 4 bases short and J 6 bases short, with 16 bases between. This CDR3 spans 15 amino acids. In DNA form, the CDR3 reads TGCGCCAGCAGCCTTGGTGGGGGGGCCGCCAATGAGCAGTTCTTC. Protein product: CASSLGGGAANEQFF.

The chain carries TRBV6-5 and TRBJ1-3; TRBD1 is a possible D gene (5 bases). CDR1 MNHEY and CDR2 SVGAGI come from the germline V gene. Trimming stripped 6 bases from V and 4 bases from J, with 13 bases between. CDR3 length: 14 residues. The CDR3 coding sequence is TGTGCCAGCAGAGACAGTGTAGCAGGAAACACCATATATTTT. It encodes CASRDSVAGNTIYF.

This chain uses TRBV7-2 with TRBJ2-5; D perhaps matches TRBD2 (5 bases). CDR1 and CDR2 (germline): SGHTA, FQGNSA. Trimming removed 1 base from V and 0 bases from J, with 6 bases in between. The CDR3 covers 14 residues. DNA of the CDR3: TGTGCCAGCAGCTTAGGAGGGTACCAAGAGACCCAGTACTTC. This translates into CASSLGGYQETQYF.

The rearrangement uses TRBV28 and TRBJ1-5; D might be TRBD1 (6 bases). Trimming took 4 bases from V and 1 from J, leaving 17 bases between them. Germline-derived CDR1 and CDR2 are MDHEN and SYDVKM. The CDR3 is made up of 17 amino acids. CDR3 sequence (DNA): TGTGCCAGCAGTTACCCCTCAGGGGTTGGCAGCAATCAGCCCCAGCATTTT. Residues: CASSYPSGVGSNQPQHF. The complete variable domain, with remaining parts taken from reference TRBV28 and TRBJ1-5, reads DVKVTQSSRYLVKRTGEKVFLECVQDMDHENMFWYRQDPGLGLRLIYFSYDVKMKEKGDIPEGYSVSREKKERFSLILESASTNQTSMYLCASSYPSGVGSNQPQHFGDGTRLSIL.

This rearrangement joins TRBV29-1 to TRBJ2-5; the D gene is possibly TRBD2 (6 bases). Germline V gene data show CDR1 as SQVTM and CDR2 as ANQGSEA. V was trimmed by 7 bases and J by 5 bases, leaving 14 bases between them. The CDR3 is 12 residues long. Here the CDR3 reads CSALGEAETQYF. The CDR3 region has the DNA TGCAGCGCCCTAGGGGAGGCGGAGACCCAGTACTTC. Based on the CDR3 plus reference TRBV29-1 and TRBJ2-5, the full variable domain is SAVISQKPSRDICQRGTSLTIQCQVDSQVTMMFWYRQQPGQSLTLIATANQGSEATYESGFVIDKFPISRPNLTFSTLTVSNMSPEDSSIYLCSALGEAETQYFGPGTRLLVL.

The chain employs TRBV18 and TRBJ1-2; D remains unclear. Trimming shortened V by 4 bases and J by 6 bases, and 15 bases separated the two germline ends. The CDR3 has 14 residues. CDR1 is KGHSH and CDR2 is LQKENI in the germline V gene. CDR3 in amino acids: CASSRSEGRDGYTF. The DNA for the CDR3 is TGTGCCAGCTCACGTAGCGAAGGGCGGGATGGCTACACCTTC.

This sequence joins TRBV4-2 and TRBJ2-7; D might be TRBD1 (6 bases). Germline assignment: CDR1 LGHNA and CDR2 YNFKEQ. The length of the CDR3 is 15 residues. Deletions cut 1 base from V and 0 bases from J, with 10 bases between. The CDR3 DNA sequence: TGTGCCAGCAGCCAAGCAGGGGAAAGCTCCTACGAGCAGTACTTC. Its protein product is CASSQAGESSYEQYF.

The V and J genes are TRBV30 and TRBJ2-1; perhaps TRBD2 as D (5 bases). The V gene lost 0 bases and the J gene lost 5 bases, with 8 bases spanning the gap. In germline, CDR1 is GTSNPN, CDR2 SVGIG (reference sequence). The CDR3 runs to 13 residues. DNA for the CDR3: TGTGCCTGGAGTGTGAGACTAAACAATGAGCAGTTCTTC. It specifies CAWSVRLNNEQFF.

This chain uses TRBV4-1 with TRBJ2-5; 10 bases match TRBD2. This CDR3 contains 16 residues. CDR1 and CDR2 (germline): MGHRA, YSYEKL. V was clipped by 2 bases and J by 1 base; unmatched bases: 4. CDR3 DNA: TGCGCCAGCAGCCAAAACAGCGGGGGGGTCCAAGAGACCCAGTACTTC. It translates to CASSQNSGGVQETQYF.

This clone appeared once. The CDR3 loop is CASSLVSGGGTDTQYF. The CDR3 region has the DNA TGTGCCAGCAGCTTAGTCTCGGGGGGTGGCACAGATACGCAGTATTTT. The J gene is TRBJ2-3, the V gene TRBV7-2; 7 bases match TRBD2. This CDR3 contains 16 residues. Germline V gene data show CDR1 as SGHTA and CDR2 as FQGNSA. Trimming removed 1 base from V and 1 base from J; junction bases left unmatched: 5.

The chain couples TRBV30 to TRBJ1-1; D gene uncertain. Germline values: CDR1 GTSNPN, CDR2 SVGIG (reference sequence). The V gene lost 0 bases and the J gene lost 3 bases, with 8 bases spanning the gap. The CDR3 loop spans 13 amino acids. The DNA of the CDR3 is TGTGCCTGGAGTGTACAGCAGGACACTGAAGCTTTCTTT. Translating it yields CAWSVQQDTEAFF.

This chain joins TRBV4-2 and TRBJ2-7; 9 bases are a match to TRBD2. Looked up from germline, CDR1 is LGHNA and CDR2 is YNFKEQ. The CDR3 consists of 18 residues. V trimming: 1 base; J trimming: 2 bases; junction bases outside the gene matches: 12. The CDR3 nucleotides read TGTGCCAGCAGCCAAGGTATGCTGACCAGCGGGAGGACCTACGAGCAGTACTTC. Amino acids: CASSQGMLTSGRTYEQYF.

The chain combines TRBV5-1 with TRBJ2-1, with unresolved D. In germline, CDR1 is SGHRS, CDR2 YFSETQ. The CDR3 totals 14 residues. The ends were cut back, 5 bases at V and 9 bases at J, with 18 bases in the middle. CDR3 protein: CASSLTTLETEQFF. In DNA form, the CDR3 reads TGCGCCAGCAGTTTGACGACCCTAGAAACTGAGCAGTTCTTC.

This chain joins TRBV7-2 and TRBJ1-2; 9 positions match TRBD1. Per the germline V gene, CDR1 is SGHTA and CDR2 is FQGNSA. The CDR3 loop spans 15 amino acids. J lost 5 bases, V lost 0 bases, and 4 bases had no gene match. The CDR3 here is CASSLATGGGYGYTF. The CDR3 coding sequence is TGTGCCAGCAGCTTAGCTACAGGGGGCGGGTATGGCTACACCTTC.

This chain connects TRBV6-6 to TRBJ2-7, with 8 bases matching TRBD1. The CDR3 consists of 15 residues. Germline V gene sequence: CDR1 MNHNY, CDR2 SVGAGI (reference sequence). V dropped 5 bases and J dropped 2; count of bases not matched to a gene: 8. The CDR3 bases are TGTGCCAGCAGTGGGCCGGGACAGGAGGCCTACGAGCAGTACTTC. It codes for CASSGPGQEAYEQYF.

This clone was recorded once. The CDR3 here is CASSYAGTGLYGYTF. DNA of the CDR3: TGTGCCAGCAGTTACGCCGGGACAGGGCTCTATGGCTACACCTTC. The genes are TRBV6-2 or TRBV6-3 and TRBJ1-2; 9 bases fit TRBD1. Germline V gives CDR1 MNHEY, CDR2 SVGEGT. The CDR3 runs 15 residues. V trimming: 2 bases; J trimming: 4 bases; junction bases outside the gene matches: 5.